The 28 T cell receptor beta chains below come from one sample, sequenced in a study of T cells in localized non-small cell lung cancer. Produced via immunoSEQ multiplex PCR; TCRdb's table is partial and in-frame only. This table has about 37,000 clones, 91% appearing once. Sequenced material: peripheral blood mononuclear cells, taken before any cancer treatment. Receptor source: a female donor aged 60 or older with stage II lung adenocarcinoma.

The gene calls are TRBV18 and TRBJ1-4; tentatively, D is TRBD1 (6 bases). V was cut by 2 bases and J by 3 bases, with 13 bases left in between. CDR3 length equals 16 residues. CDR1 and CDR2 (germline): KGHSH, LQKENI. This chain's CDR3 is CASSPVIGGPNEKLFF. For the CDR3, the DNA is TGTGCCAGCTCACCAGTGATCGGGGGCCCTAATGAAAAACTGTTTTTT.

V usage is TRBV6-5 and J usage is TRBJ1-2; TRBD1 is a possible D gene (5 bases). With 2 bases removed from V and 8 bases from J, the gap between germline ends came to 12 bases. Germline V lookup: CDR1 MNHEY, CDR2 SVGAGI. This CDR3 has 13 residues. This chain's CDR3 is CASSYPGTKGYTF. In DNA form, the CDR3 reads TGTGCCAGCAGTTACCCAGGGACGAAAGGCTACACCTTC.

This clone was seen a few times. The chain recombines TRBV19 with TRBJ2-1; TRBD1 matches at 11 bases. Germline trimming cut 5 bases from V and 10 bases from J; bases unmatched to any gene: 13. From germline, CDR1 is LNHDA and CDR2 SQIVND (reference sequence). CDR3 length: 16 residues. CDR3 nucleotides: TGTGCCAGTAGTTCAAGACGGGACAGGGGGACCTACGAGCAGTTCTTC. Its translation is CASSSRRDRGTYEQFF.

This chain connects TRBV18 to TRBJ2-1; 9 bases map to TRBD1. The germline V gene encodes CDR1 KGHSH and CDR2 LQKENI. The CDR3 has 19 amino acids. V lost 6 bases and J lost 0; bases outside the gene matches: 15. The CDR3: CASSPDRGTVPSSYNEQFF. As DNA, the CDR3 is TGTGCCAGCTCCCCGGACAGGGGAACAGTTCCGAGCTCCTACAATGAGCAGTTCTTC. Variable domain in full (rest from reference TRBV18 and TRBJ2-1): NAGVMQNPRHLVRRRGQEARLRCSPMKGHSHVYWYRQLPEEGLKFMVYLQKENIIDESGMPKERFSAEFPKEGPSILRIQQVVRGDSAAYFCASSPDRGTVPSSYNEQFFGPGTRLTVL.

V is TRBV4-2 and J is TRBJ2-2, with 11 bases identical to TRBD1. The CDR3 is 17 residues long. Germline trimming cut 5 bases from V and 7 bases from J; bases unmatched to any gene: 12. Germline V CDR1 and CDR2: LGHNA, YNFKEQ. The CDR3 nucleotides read TGTGCCAGCAGCAGAGATGGCGGGACAGGGGGGTTCGGGGAGCTGTTTTTT. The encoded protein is CASSRDGGTGGFGELFF.

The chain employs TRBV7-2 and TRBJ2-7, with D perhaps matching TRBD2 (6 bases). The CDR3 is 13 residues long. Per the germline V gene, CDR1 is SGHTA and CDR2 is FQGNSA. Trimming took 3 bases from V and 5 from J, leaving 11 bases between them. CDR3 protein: CASSFWGGHEQYF. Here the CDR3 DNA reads TGTGCCAGCAGCTTTTGGGGAGGACACGAGCAGTACTTC. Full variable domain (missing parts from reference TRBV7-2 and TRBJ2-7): GAGVSQSPSNKVTEKGKDVELRCDPISGHTALYWYRQSLGQGLEFLIYFQGNSAPDKSGLPSDRFSAERTGGSVSTLTIQRTQQEDSAVYLCASSFWGGHEQYFGPGTRLTVT.

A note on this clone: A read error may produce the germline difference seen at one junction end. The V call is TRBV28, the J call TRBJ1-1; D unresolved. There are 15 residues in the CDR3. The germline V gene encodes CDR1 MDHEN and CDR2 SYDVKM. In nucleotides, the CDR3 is TGTGCCAGCAGTTTCTCTACGGTCTCTGGATCCCTCCCTCTTTTT. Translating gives CASSFSTVSGSLPLF.

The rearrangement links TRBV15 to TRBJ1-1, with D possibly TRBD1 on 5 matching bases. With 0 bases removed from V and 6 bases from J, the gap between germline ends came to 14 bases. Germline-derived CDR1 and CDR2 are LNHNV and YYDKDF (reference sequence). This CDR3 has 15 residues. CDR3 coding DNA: TGTGCCACCAGCAGAGATCGGAAGGGGAAGGCTGAAGCTTTCTTT. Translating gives CATSRDRKGKAEAFF.

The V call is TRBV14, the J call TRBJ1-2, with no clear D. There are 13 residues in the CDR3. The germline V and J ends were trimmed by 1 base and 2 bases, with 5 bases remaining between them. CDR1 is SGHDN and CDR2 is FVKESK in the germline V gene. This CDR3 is CASSQGANYGYTF. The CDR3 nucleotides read TGTGCCAGCAGCCAAGGGGCGAACTATGGCTACACCTTC.

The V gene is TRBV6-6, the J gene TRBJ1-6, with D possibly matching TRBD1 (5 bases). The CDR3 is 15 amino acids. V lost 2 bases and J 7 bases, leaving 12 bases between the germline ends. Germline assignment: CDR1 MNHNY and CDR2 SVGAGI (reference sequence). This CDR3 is CASSYGGAGNSPLHF. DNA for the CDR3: TGTGCCAGCAGTTACGGAGGGGCCGGGAATTCACCCCTCCACTTT.

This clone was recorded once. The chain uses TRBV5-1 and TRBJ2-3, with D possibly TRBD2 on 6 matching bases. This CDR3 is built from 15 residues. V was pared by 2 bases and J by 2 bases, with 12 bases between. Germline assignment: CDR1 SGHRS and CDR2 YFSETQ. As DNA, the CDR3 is TGCGCCAGCAGCTTTACGGGAGAGTCCACAGATACGCAGTATTTT. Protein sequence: CASSFTGESTDTQYF.

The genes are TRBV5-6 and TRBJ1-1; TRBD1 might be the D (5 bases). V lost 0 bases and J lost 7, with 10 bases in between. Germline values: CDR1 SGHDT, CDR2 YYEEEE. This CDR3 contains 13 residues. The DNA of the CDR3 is TGTGCCAGCAGCTTGGGGGGGAGCAGTGAAGCTTTCTTT. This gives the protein CASSLGGSSEAFF.

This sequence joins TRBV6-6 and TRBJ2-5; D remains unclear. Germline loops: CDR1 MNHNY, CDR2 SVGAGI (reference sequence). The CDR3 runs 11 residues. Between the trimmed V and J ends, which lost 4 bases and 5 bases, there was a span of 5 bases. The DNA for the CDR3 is TGTGCCAGCAGTTCCGGGGAGACCCAGTACTTC. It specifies CASSSGETQYF.

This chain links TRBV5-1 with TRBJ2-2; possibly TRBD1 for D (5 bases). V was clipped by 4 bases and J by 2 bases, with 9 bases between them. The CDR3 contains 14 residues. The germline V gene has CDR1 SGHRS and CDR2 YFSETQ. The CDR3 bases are TGCGCCAGCAGCCCCGACAGCAACACCGGGGAGCTGTTTTTT. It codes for CASSPDSNTGELFF.

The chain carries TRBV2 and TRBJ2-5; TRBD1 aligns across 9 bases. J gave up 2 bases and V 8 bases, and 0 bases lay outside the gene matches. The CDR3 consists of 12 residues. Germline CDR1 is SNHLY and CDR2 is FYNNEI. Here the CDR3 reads CASGTGQETQYF. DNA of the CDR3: TGTGCCAGCGGGACAGGGCAAGAGACCCAGTACTTC. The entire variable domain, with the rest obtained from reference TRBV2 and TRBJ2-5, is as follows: EPEVTQTPSHQVTQMGQEVILRCVPISNHLYFYWYRQILGQKVEFLVSFYNNEISEKSEIFDDQFSVERPDGSNFTLKIRSTKLEDSAMYFCASGTGQETQYFGPGTRLLVL.

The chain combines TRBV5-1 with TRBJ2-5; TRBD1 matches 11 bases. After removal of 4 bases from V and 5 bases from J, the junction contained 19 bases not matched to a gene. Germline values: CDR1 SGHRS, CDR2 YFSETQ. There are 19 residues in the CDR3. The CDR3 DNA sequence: TGCGCCAGCAGCCCGGGAAGGGGACAGGGGGACCTTGTTACGGAGACCCAGTACTTC. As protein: CASSPGRGQGDLVTETQYF.

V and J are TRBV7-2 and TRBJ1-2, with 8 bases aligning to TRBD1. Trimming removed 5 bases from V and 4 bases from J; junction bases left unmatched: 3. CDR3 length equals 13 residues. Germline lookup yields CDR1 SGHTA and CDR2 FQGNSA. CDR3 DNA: TGTGCCAGCAGCCCTGGACAGGGCTATGGCTACACCTTC. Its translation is CASSPGQGYGYTF.

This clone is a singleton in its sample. CDR3 amino acids: CASSFGRFQETQYF. CDR3 DNA: TGTGCCAGCAGCTTCGGACGGTTCCAAGAGACCCAGTACTTC. The rearrangement links TRBV7-2 to TRBJ2-5, with D unclear. Germline-derived CDR1 and CDR2 are SGHTA and FQGNSA. V lost 3 bases and J lost 1, with 9 bases in between. This CDR3 is 14 amino acids long.

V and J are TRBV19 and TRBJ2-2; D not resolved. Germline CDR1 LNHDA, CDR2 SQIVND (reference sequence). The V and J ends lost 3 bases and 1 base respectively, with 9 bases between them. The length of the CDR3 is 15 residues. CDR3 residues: CASSILPQNTGELFF. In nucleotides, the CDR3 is TGTGCCAGTAGTATTCTCCCACAGAACACCGGGGAGCTGTTTTTT.

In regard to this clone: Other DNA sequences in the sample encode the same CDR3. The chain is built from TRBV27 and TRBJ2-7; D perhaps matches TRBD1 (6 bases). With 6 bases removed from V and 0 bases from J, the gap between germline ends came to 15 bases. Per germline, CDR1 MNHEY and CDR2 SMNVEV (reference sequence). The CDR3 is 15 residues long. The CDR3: CASSLVTGSSYEQYF. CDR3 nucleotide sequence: TGTGCCAGCAGCTTGGTGACAGGAAGCTCCTACGAGCAGTACTTC.

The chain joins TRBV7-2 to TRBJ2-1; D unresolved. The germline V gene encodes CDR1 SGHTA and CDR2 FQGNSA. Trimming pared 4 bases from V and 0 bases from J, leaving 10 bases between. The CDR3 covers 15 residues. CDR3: CASSWVPSSYNEQFF. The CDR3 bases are TGTGCCAGCAGCTGGGTCCCAAGCTCCTACAATGAGCAGTTCTTC.

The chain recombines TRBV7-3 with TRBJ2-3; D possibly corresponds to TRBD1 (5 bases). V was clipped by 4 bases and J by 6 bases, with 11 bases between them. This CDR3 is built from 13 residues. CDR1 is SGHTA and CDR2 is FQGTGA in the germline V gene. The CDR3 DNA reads TGTGCCAGCAGCTCCCAGGGAAGGGATACGCAGTATTTT. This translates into CASSSQGRDTQYF.

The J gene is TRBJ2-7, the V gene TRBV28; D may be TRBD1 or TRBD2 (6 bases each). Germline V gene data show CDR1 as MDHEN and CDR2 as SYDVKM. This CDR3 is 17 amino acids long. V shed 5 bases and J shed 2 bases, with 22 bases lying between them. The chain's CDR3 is CASSGSGVLAVPYEQYF. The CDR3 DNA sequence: TGTGCCAGCAGTGGCTCAGGGGTTTTAGCGGTCCCCTACGAGCAGTACTTC.

CDR3 sequence reads: CASSETGSHQQYF. In nucleotides, the CDR3 is TGTGCCAGCAGTGAAACAGGGAGCCATCAGCAGTACTTC. The chain uses TRBV6-4 and TRBJ2-7; D may be TRBD1 (6 bases). The CDR3 extends over 13 amino acids. Trimming removed 3 bases at V and 8 bases at J, with 14 bases between. The V gene's germline CDR1 is MRHNA and CDR2 SNTAGT.

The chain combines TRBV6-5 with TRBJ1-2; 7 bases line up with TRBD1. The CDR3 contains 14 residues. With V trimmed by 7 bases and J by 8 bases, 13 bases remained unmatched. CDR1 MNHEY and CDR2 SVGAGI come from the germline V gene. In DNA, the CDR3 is TGTGCCAGCACTCCTGGAGACAGGGAGGGCGGCTACACCTTC. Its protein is CASTPGDREGGYTF.

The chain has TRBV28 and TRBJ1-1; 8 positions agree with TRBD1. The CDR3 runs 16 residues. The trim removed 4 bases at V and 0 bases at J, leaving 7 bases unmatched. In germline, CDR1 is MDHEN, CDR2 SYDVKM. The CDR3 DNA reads TGTGCCAGCAGTTCCGGGGACAGGAAATTGAACACTGAAGCTTTCTTT. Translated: CASSSGDRKLNTEAFF.

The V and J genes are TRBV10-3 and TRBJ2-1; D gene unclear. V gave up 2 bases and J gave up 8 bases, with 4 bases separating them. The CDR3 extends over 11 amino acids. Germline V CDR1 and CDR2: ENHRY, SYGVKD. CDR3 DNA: TGTGCCATCAGTGAGGGGGATGAGCAGTTCTTC. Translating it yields CAISEGDEQFF.

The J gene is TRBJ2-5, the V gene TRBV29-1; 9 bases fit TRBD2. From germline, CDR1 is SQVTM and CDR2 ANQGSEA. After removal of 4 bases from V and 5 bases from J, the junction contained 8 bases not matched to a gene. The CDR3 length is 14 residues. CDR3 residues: CSVVVAGGWETQYF. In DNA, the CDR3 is TGCAGCGTTGTTGTCGCGGGAGGGTGGGAGACCCAGTACTTC. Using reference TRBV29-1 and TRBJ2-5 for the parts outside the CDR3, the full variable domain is SAVISQKPSRDICQRGTSLTIQCQVDSQVTMMFWYRQQPGQSLTLIATANQGSEATYESGFVIDKFPISRPNLTFSTLTVSNMSPEDSSIYLCSVVVAGGWETQYFGPGTRLLVL.